The 5 T cell receptor beta chains listed next were all sequenced from one sample in a study of regulatory T cells in long-lasting Graves disease. This sample's time point: newly diagnosed GD, antithyroid drugs for less than 3 months. Researchers made the TCR library from RNA that was extracted from PBMCs. To make TCR beta libraries, researchers used iRepertoire HTBI primers and Arm-PCR of CDR3 regions. MiXCR, applied by TCRdb to the multiplex PCR reads, yields one record per CDR3 protein. The sample includes fewer than 550,000 distinct CDR3 sequences, about 15% of them seen just once. The data were also submitted as part of a second study, on T cells in Graves' hyperthyroidism and ophthalmopathy.

Source: peripheral blood mononuclear cells (PBMCs), taken at new diagnosis, from a patient treated with antithyroid drugs. The receptors shown here come from a woman aged 40-60 years with Graves disease.

This clonotype was counted ten times or more. J is TRBJ1-1 and V is TRBV18; D unresolved. V dropped 3 bases and J dropped 2 bases, with 10 bases sitting between them. CDR3 length: 14 amino acids. Germline assignment: CDR1 KGHSH and CDR2 LQKENI. The CDR3: CASSPLPTNTEAFF. DNA of the CDR3: TGTGCCAGCTCACCCCTCCCTACTAACACTGAAGCTTTCTTT.

The rearrangement uses TRBV19 and TRBJ1-1; tentative D call: TRBD1 (6 bases). Per germline, CDR1 LNHDA and CDR2 SQIVND (reference sequence). Deletions cut 5 bases from V and 6 bases from J, with 13 bases between. The CDR3 is made up of 13 amino acids. CDR3 sequence: CASSPKGGAEAFF. The CDR3 DNA sequence: TGTGCCAGTAGTCCAAAGGGGGGGGCTGAAGCTTTCTTT. The variable domain in full, with the rest retrieved from reference TRBV19 and TRBJ1-1, is DGGITQSPKYLFRKEGQNVTLSCEQNLNHDAMYWYRQDPGQGLRLIYYSQIVNDFQKGDIAEGYSVSREKKESFPLTVTSAQKNPTAFYLCASSPKGGAEAFFGQGTRLTVV.

In this sample, this clonotype turned up a few times. The chain carries TRBV29-1 and TRBJ1-2, with 9 nucleotides matching TRBD1. The V and J ends lost 6 bases and 8 bases, in that order; junction bases with no gene match: 7. The CDR3 totals 12 residues. Looked up from germline, CDR1 is SQVTM and CDR2 is ANQGSEA. The CDR3 DNA reads as TGCAGCGTAGACAGGGGGTCCGGCGGCTACACCTTC. It translates to CSVDRGSGGYTF.

This clonotype was counted between two and nine times. This rearrangement joins TRBV6-4 to TRBJ2-2; no firm D call. CDR1 is MRHNA, CDR2 SNTAGT, per germline. V gave up 4 bases and J gave up 4 bases, with 10 bases separating them. The CDR3 length is 14 residues. The CDR3 loop reads CASSATQSTGELFF. The CDR3, as DNA: TGTGCCAGCAGTGCTACTCAGAGCACCGGGGAGCTGTTTTTT.

As for this clonotype: A much larger clonotype is one base distant, so this may be a read error. Because the CDR3 is missing its conserved closing phenylalanine or tryptophan, this is likely a read error. The chain combines TRBV27 with TRBJ2-7; no reliable D call. The CDR3 consists of 14 residues. Germline V gene data show CDR1 as MNHEY and CDR2 as SMNVEV (reference sequence). V was cut by 2 bases and J by 2 bases, with 10 bases left in between. This CDR3 is CASSLRLQAYEQYS. The CDR3 DNA follows: TGTGCCAGCAGTTTAAGGCTCCAGGCCTACGAGCAGTACTCC.